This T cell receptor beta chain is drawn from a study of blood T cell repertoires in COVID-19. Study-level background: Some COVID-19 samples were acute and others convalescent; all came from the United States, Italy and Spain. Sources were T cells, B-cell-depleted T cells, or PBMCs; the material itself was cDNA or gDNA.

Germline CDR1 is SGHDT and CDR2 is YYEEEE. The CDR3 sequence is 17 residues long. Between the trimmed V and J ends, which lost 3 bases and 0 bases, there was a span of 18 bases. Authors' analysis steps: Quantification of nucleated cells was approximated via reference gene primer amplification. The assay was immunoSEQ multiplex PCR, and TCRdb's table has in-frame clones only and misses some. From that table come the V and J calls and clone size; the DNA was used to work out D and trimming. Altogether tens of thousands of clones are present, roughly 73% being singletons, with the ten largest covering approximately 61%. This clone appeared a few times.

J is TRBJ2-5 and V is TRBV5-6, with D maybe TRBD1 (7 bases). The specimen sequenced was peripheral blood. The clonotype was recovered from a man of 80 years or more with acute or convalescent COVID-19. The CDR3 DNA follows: TGTGCCAGCAGCTCCCTCCGGGGGACAGAGTACCAAGAGACCCAGTACTTC. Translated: CASSSLRGTEYQETQYF. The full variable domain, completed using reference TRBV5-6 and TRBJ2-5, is DAGVTQSPTHLIKTRGQQVTLRCSPKSGHDTVSWYQQALGQGPQFIFQYYEEEERQRGNFPDRFSGHQFPNYSSELNVNALLLGDSALYLCASSSLRGTEYQETQYFGPGTRLLVL.